These 7 T cell receptor beta chains were all obtained from the same sample, sequenced in a study of OX40 agonist ivuxolimab in advanced cancers. Library creation used the immunoSEQ multiplex PCR assay. Drawn from immuneACCESS, this table holds only the in-frame rearrangements with V and J called that TCRdb kept. Clones are partly lost; checked studies trace under half to an unresolved V gene and leave the rest unexplained. The sample table records tens of thousands of clones; about 86% of these occur just once. Approximately 31% of the sample rests with the top ten. The input for sequencing was CD4+ or CD8+ T cells sorted from blood, taken in a trial of the OX40 agonist ivuxolimab. These receptors all come from an adult with an advanced solid tumor such as melanoma, head and neck, liver or kidney cancer.

The chain carries TRBV9 and TRBJ2-1, with TRBD2 identical over 9 bases. The CDR3 covers 13 residues. Losses at the gene ends were 1 base for V and 8 bases for J; bases not matched to a gene: 1. Germline V gives CDR1 SGDLS, CDR2 YYNGEE. The CDR3 DNA sequence: TGTGCCAGCAGCGTACTAGCGGGGCATGAGCAGTTCTTC. Protein sequence: CASSVLAGHEQFF.

This chain links TRBV11-2 with TRBJ1-3, with D tentatively TRBD1 (6 bases). CDR1 and CDR2 (germline): SGHAT, FQNNGV. V was clipped by 3 bases and J by 0 bases, with 9 bases between them. This CDR3 is built from 15 residues. The CDR3 sequence is CASSFGQLSGNTIYF. Here the CDR3 DNA reads TGTGCCAGCAGCTTTGGACAGCTCTCTGGAAACACCATATATTTT. The full variable domain, with the rest looked up from reference TRBV11-2 and TRBJ1-3, is EAGVAQSPRYKIIEKRQSVAFWCNPISGHATLYWYQQILGQGPKLLIQFQNNGVVDDSQLPKDRFSAERLKGVDSTLKIQPAKLEDSAVYLCASSFGQLSGNTIYFGEGSWLTVV.

This clone was observed a handful of times. The V call is TRBV6-5, the J call TRBJ1-2; D remains ambiguous. Germline V gene lookup returns CDR1 MNHEY and CDR2 SVGAGI. Trimming left V 2 bases short and J 0 bases short, with 4 bases between. The CDR3 has 13 amino acids. The CDR3 region has the DNA TGTGCCAGCAGTTACGGAGCTAACTATGGCTACACCTTC. This translates into CASSYGANYGYTF.

Note on this clone: A read error may account for a junction end that differs from germline. The CDR3 sequence: CASSVEGQTGDTKYF. CDR3 coding DNA: TGTGCCAGCAGCGTAGAAGGGCAAACGGGGGATACGAAGTATTTT. V is TRBV9 and J is TRBJ2-3; the D gene is possibly TRBD2 (6 bases). Germline CDR1 reads SGDLS; CDR2 reads YYNGEE. CDR3 length: 15 residues.

V is TRBV13 and J is TRBJ1-4, with TRBD1 matching over 7 bases. Germline loops: CDR1 PRHDT, CDR2 FYEKMQ (reference sequence). V shed 5 bases, J shed 2 bases, and the junction held 8 bases outside the gene matches. The CDR3 loop spans 16 amino acids. The CDR3 region has the DNA TGTGCCAGCAGCAAGAGACAGGGCCCCACTAATGAAAAACTGTTTTTT. Its protein product is CASSKRQGPTNEKLFF.

The table lists this clone with a count of one. V usage is TRBV19 and J usage is TRBJ2-7; D may be TRBD2 (5 bases). The CDR3 loop spans 14 amino acids. Trimming pared 9 bases from V and 0 bases from J, leaving 15 bases between. Germline V lookup: CDR1 LNHDA, CDR2 SQIVND (reference sequence). In DNA form, the CDR3 reads TGTGCCAGCAGAGGGTCTTTGAGCTCCTACGAGCAGTACTTC. As protein: CASRGSLSSYEQYF.

V and J are TRBV9 and TRBJ2-1; a possible D gene is TRBD2 (5 bases). Germline loops: CDR1 SGDLS, CDR2 YYNGEE. The germline V and J ends were trimmed by 1 base and 0 bases, with 11 bases remaining between them. The CDR3 has 16 residues. CDR3 in DNA: TGTGCCAGCAGCGTATACGGGAAGAGCTCCTACAATGAGCAGTTCTTC. It yields the protein CASSVYGKSSYNEQFF. Drawing the rest from reference TRBV9 and TRBJ2-1, the complete variable domain is DSGVTQTPKHLITATGQRVTLRCSPRSGDLSVYWYQQSLDQGLQFLIQYYNGEERAKGNILERFSAQQFPDLHSELNLSSLELGDSALYFCASSVYGKSSYNEQFFGPGTRLTVL.